The rows below give T cell receptor beta chains drawn from one sample of a study of control samples from healthy donors and cancer patients. Only in-frame clones appear in the TCRdb table, and some are missing; sequencing was by immunoSEQ multiplex PCR. The table shows fewer than 100,000 clones, with 82% occurring only once. The sequenced material came from blood. Receptors originate from a woman in her fifties or sixties in good health. The CDR3 runs from the conserved cysteine through the conserved F or W. D genes are given only for firm matches. Clone size is not always given. Where it is, it says once, few, many or a class for expanded clones.

TRBJ1-4	-	-	TRBV2	TGTGCCAGCAGAGCGGTTTCAACTAATGAAAAACTGTTTTTT	CASRAVSTNEKLFF
TRBJ1-6	TRBD1	-	TRBV10-2	TGCGCCAGCAGTGAGTTGGACAGGGAAAATTCACCCCTCCACTTT	CASSELDRENSPLHF
TRBJ2-2	-	few	TRBV21-1	TGTGCCAGCAGCAAAGAATTGGACAGGGCTCTCACCGGGGAGCTGTTTTTT	CASSKELDRALTGELFF
TRBJ1-1	TRBD1	once	TRBV19	TGTGCCAGTAGTATTGATGGGCAGGGGGGCACTGAAGCTTTCTTT	CASSIDGQGGTEAFF
TRBJ2-5	-	-	TRBV5-4	TGTGCCAGCAGCCGAACAGTGTACCAAGAGACCCAGTACTTC	CASSRTVYQETQYF
TRBJ1-6	-	-	TRBV19	TGTGCCAGTAGTATAGGGGTATTCAATAATTCACCCCTCCACTTT	CASSIGVFNNSPLHF
TRBJ1-6	TRBD1	-	TRBV7-9	TGTGCCAGCAGCACCTCCCGGACAGGGTCGGATTCACCCCTCCACTTT	CASSTSRTGSDSPLHF
TRBJ1-3	TRBD1	-	TRBV6-6	TGTGCCAGCAGCCTGGACAGGGGGGGTTTTTATATTTTT	CASSLDRGGFYIF
TRBJ2-3	-	-	TRBV19	TGTGCCAGTAGTTCCAGGAACGGGAGAGATACGCAGTATTTT	CASSSRNGRDTQYF
TRBJ2-7	TRBD1	-	TRBV5-1	TGCGCCAGCAGCAACGGACAGGGGGTCGACGAGCAGTACTTC	CASSNGQGVDEQYF
TRBJ2-3	TRBD2	-	TRBV12-3/TRBV12-4	TGTGCCTGTACTAGCGGAACAGATACGCAGTATTTT	CACTSGTDTQYF
TRBJ1-5	-	-	TRBV28	TGTGCCAGCAGTTTGGGGGATCCAGGGTTTAGCAATCAGCCCCAGCATTTT	CASSLGDPGFSNQPQHF
TRBJ1-2	-	-	TRBV4-3	TGCGCCAGCAGCCAAGGCCTAACCCGGGAGACCCACTCCTATGGCTACACCTTC	CASSQGLTRETHSYGYTF
TRBJ1-2	-	-	TRBV11-2	TGTGCCAGCAGTGTAGGGTCCCTTCTGGGCTATGGCTACACCTTC	CASSVGSLLGYGYTF
TRBJ1-2	-	-	TRBV5-1	TGCGCCAGCAGCTTCTCCCTGCTGGAAGGGGCAGGAGGCTACACCTTC	CASSFSLLEGAGGYTF
TRBJ2-1	TRBD2	-	TRBV5-4	TGTGCCAGCAGCTCCGGGACTAGCGGGGCCAATGAGCAGTTCTTC	CASSSGTSGANEQFF
TRBJ2-3	-	-	TRBV19	TGTGCCAGTAGCCACCTAGGCACAGATACGCAGTATTTT	CASSHLGTDTQYF
TRBJ1-6	-	-	TRBV4-1	TGCGCCAGCAGCCAAGGGTTGGAAGTCGAGTCACCCCTCCACTTT	CASSQGLEVESPLHF
TRBJ2-3	TRBD1	few	TRBV25-1	TGTGCCAGCAGTGAATATAGAGGGACAGGGTCCGTAGATACGCAGTATTTT	CASSEYRGTGSVDTQYF
TRBJ1-1	-	-	TRBV6-5	TGTGCCAGCAAAGGGGGGACTGAAGCTTTCTTT	CASKGGTEAFF
TRBJ2-3	TRBD2	-	TRBV19	TGTGCCAGTAGTAAAAGTAGCGGGAGGGCGACAGATACGCAGTATTTT	CASSKSSGRATDTQYF
TRBJ2-7	-	-	TRBV28	TGTGCCAGCAGTTTGTGGGTCAGCTCCTACGAGCAGTACTTC	CASSLWVSSYEQYF
TRBJ1-6	TRBD1	once	TRBV5-1	TGCGCCAGCAGCCCGGGACAGGGAAATTCACCCCTCCACTTT	CASSPGQGNSPLHF
TRBJ2-1	-	-	TRBV2	TGTGCCAGCTCTAAGGGGTTACCGGACAATGAGCAGTTCTTC	CASSKGLPDNEQFF
TRBJ2-7	-	-	TRBV28	TGTGCCAGCAGTTTAGAGAGTCCCTACGAGCAGTACTTC	CASSLESPYEQYF
TRBJ2-3	-	-	TRBV5-6	TGTGCCAGCAGCTTGGGGGGCACAGATACGCAGTATTTT	CASSLGGTDTQYF
TRBJ2-5	-	-	TRBV7-2	TGTGCCAGCAGCTTGGGGGGGCCGCCAGAGACCCAGTACTTC	CASSLGGPPETQYF
TRBJ2-2	TRBD1	-	TRBV11-2	TGTGCCAGCAGTCGTCAACCGACAGGGACCGGGGAGCTGTTTTTT	CASSRQPTGTGELFF
TRBJ2-6	-	-	TRBV5-1	TGCGCCAGCAGCTTGGTGGGGAGCTCTGGGGCCAACGTCCTGACTTTC	CASSLVGSSGANVLTF
TRBJ1-2	-	-	TRBV5-4	TGTGCCAGCAGGCCCGGAGGCGGGGGGCAAAACTATGGCTACACCTTC	CASRPGGGGQNYGYTF
TRBJ1-1	-	-	TRBV27	TGTGCCAGCAGTTGGGGGATCGGCACTGAAGCTTTCTTT	CASSWGIGTEAFF
TRBJ1-1	TRBD1	-	TRBV24-1	TGTGCCACCAGTGACCCAGGACAGGGGGCGTGGAACACTGAAGCTTTCTTT	CATSDPGQGAWNTEAFF
TRBJ2-5	TRBD1	-	TRBV18	TGTGCCAGCTCAGGACAGGCAAGCAACGAGAAGACCCAGTACTTC	CASSGQASNEKTQYF
TRBJ1-5	-	-	TRBV6-5	TGTGCCAGCAGTTATAGCCTCCCAGGTCGTGGTCAGCCCCAGCATTTT	CASSYSLPGRGQPQHF
TRBJ2-3	-	-	TRBV21-1	TGTGCCAGCAGCAAAAATACTAGCGGGAGTCCAGATACGCAGTATTTT	CASSKNTSGSPDTQYF
TRBJ2-5	-	-	TRBV7-9	TGTGCCAGCAGCTTAGGAGGAGGCCTAGGGGAGACCCAGTACTTC	CASSLGGGLGETQYF
TRBJ2-7	-	-	TRBV11-3	TGTGCCAGCAGCTTGACTCTTTCCTACGAGCAGTACTTC	CASSLTLSYEQYF
TRBJ1-5	-	-	TRBV10-2	TGCGCCAGCAGTGAACAGGGAAACAATCAGCCCCAGCATTTT	CASSEQGNNQPQHF
TRBJ1-6	-	-	TRBV27	TGTGCCAGCAAAGGGGAGGTGAGAAATAATTCACCCCTCCACTTT	CASKGEVRNNSPLHF
TRBJ1-1	TRBD1	once	TRBV7-2	TGTGCCAGCAGCTTGGACAGGGCCCTCATGAACACTGAAGCTTTCTTT	CASSLDRALMNTEAFF
TRBJ1-2	-	-	TRBV5-1	TGCGCCAGCAGCAGCGAGAGGAGAGATGGCTACACCTTC	CASSSERRDGYTF
TRBJ1-1	-	-	TRBV10-3	TGTGCCATCAGGCTCCAGGTTAACACTGAAGCTTTCTTT	CAIRLQVNTEAFF
TRBJ2-3	-	-	TRBV5-1	TGCGCCAGCAGCTTGAGTGGGAGCAGGGCAGATACGCAGTATTTT	CASSLSGSRADTQYF
TRBJ2-5	TRBD1	-	TRBV5-5	TGTGCCAGCAGCTTGGGGCCACAGGGGCAAAAGACCCAGTACTTC	CASSLGPQGQKTQYF
TRBJ1-5	-	few	TRBV19	TGTGCCAGTAGTCCGGCGGGGGTGGGGGTCAGCAATCAGCCCCAGCATTTT	CASSPAGVGVSNQPQHF
TRBJ1-4	-	-	TRBV7-9	TGTGCCAGCAGCGGCCTTGGGCAGGGGCATGAAAAACTGTTTTTT	CASSGLGQGHEKLFF
TRBJ1-6	-	-	TRBV19	TGTGCCAGCAACAGGGCGGTGTCTTCACCCCTCCACTTT	CASNRAVSSPLHF
TRBJ2-7	TRBD2	-	TRBV27	TGTGCCAGCAGGCCGTCTAGCGGGACCTCCTACGAGCAGTACTTC	CASRPSSGTSYEQYF
TRBJ2-2	-	-	TRBV7-9	TGTGCCAGCAGCCCTAGGCCCCTGGGCACCGGGGAGCTGTTTTTT	CASSPRPLGTGELFF
TRBJ1-4	-	-	TRBV2	TGTGCCAGCAGTGTGCAGGGGTCAAATGAAAAACTGTTTTTT	CASSVQGSNEKLFF
TRBJ2-7	-	once	TRBV6-2/TRBV6-3	TGTGCCAGCAGCCACGGGGGAGTGGGGAACTACGAGCAGTACTTC	CASSHGGVGNYEQYF
TRBJ2-2	TRBD2	few	TRBV5-6	TGTGCCAGCAGCTCGGGACTAGCGGGTCACACCGGGGAGCTGTTTTTT	CASSSGLAGHTGELFF
TRBJ1-6	-	-	TRBV7-2	TGTGCCAGCAGCTCTTGGACAAGGGGAAATTCACCCCTCCACTTT	CASSSWTRGNSPLHF
TRBJ1-5	-	-	TRBV28	TGTGCCAGCAGTTTGCTTGTTCAGCCCCAGCATTTT	CASSLLVQPQHF